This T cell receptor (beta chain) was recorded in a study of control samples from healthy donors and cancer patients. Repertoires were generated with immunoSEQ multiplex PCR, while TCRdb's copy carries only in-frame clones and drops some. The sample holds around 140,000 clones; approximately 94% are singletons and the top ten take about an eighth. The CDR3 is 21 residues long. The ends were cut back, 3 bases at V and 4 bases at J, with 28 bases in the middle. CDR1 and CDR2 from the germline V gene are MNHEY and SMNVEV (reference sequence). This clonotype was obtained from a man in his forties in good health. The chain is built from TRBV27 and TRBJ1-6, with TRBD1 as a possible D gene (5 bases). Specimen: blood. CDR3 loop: CASSFRGHAFNRGAYNSPLHF. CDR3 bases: TGTGCCAGCAGTTTCCGCGGACACGCATTCAACAGAGGGGCTTATAATTCACCCCTCCACTTT.